This T cell receptor (beta chain) was obtained from a study of shared clonotypes between healthy human individuals (dated by TCRdb to 2019 to 2021). Notes on the research overall: A few men and a couple of women, aged 18 to 49 years, made up the cohort. For each donor, CD4 naive and CD4 memory were each given three plates, CD8 naive was given two plates, and CD8 memory was given one plate. To estimate repertoire size and how much clonotype sharing occurs between individuals, the study deeply sequenced the blood TCR repertoires of 5 or 6 healthy adults. Different laboratories and diverse techniques were used to prepare libraries and sequence TCR repertoires, to increase sequencing depth and limit assay-specific biases. Leukapheresis yielded between about 0.9 and 10 billion PBMCs per donor.

On this clone: This receptor's antigen is unknown. No base-level quality is on record; no much larger clone is a single base apart.

Donors were healthy HIV-negative adults with no recently reported acute infections or vaccinations. Every donor was a Caucasian adult living in Nashville, Tennessee, USA. CD4+ T cells were enriched by magnetic negative selection, after which naive cells were positively selected on CD45RA and the negative fraction was taken as the memory subset. After blood collection by leukapheresis, PBMCs were isolated using Ficoll-Histopaque density gradient centrifugation and then cryopreserved in the vapor phase of liquid nitrogen. Analytical flow cytometry was used to check the purity and quantity of each magnetically sorted T cell population. Genomic DNA was isolated from every sorted fraction and measured by UV absorbance on a Nanodrop 2000c. The paper's findings and limits, for the study overall: Estimated clonotype richness was generally larger for naive than for memory subsets. Based on pairwise subsampling, the degree of clonotype sharing among donors was expected to be affected by sequencing depth. Because the study included a small number of donors, the genetic and exposure-history diversity represented was limited. Sampling was restricted to blood, and TCR repertoires in tissues likely differ from the TCR repertoires found in blood. When a few donors were compared, the shared fraction of clonotypes was 5% to 6.5% for naive CD4, more than 3% for naive CD8, more than 2% for memory CD4, and approximately 0.4% for memory CD8. Higher generation probabilities were observed for clonotypes shared by all four sorted-subset donors than for non-shared clonotypes. Rarefaction of sorted-subset datasets indicated incomplete sequencing despite the large sequencing depth.

Using the deep immunoSEQ assay, multiplex PCR amplified TCR CDR3 regions from genomic DNA. Extracted genomic DNA from each cell subset was spread evenly across all wells of several immunoSEQ 96-well plates, with each plate serving as a replicate. For sorted subsets, approximately 190 ng genomic DNA, equal to 25,000 to 35,000 T cell genomes, was loaded into each replicate PCR. Purified libraries were measured with a Qubit 3.0 fluorometer, size-checked on a Bioanalyzer 2100, and measured again with the KAPA Library Quantification kit. A separate single-read 150-cycle Illumina NextSeq 550 flow cell was used to sequence each immunoSEQ 96-well plate. The original pipeline was this. Because the immunoSEQ output held only junctional sequences and lacked quality scores, the filtering could not match the filtering applied to full-length reads. Sequences were annotated with PyIR, a Python wrapper for IgBLAST v1.9, and V/J genes and CDR3 were assigned using IMGT germline references. Any read was removed if the V/J assignment was weak (E-value above 1e-6), the CDR3 was missing, or the read contained stop codons, out-of-frame junctions, or ambiguous translated residues. V3J clonotypes were defined as sequences sharing the same inferred V gene, J gene, and CDR3 amino acid sequence. To compute the percentage overlap between repertoires, the number of shared unique clonotypes was divided by the size of the smaller repertoire. Richness of each repertoire was evaluated using RTK rarefaction, the Chao1 estimator, and Recon v2.1 estimates of unobserved clonotypes. For all TCRbeta clonotypes obtained by the gDNA method from a few donors, generation probabilities were computed with OLGA. Entries here come from immuneACCESS through TCRdb and include only in-frame sequences with V and J called. Some clones fail to appear in such tables; in the studies checked, an unresolved V gene covers under half of the shortfall, and the cause of the remainder is unknown. D and trimming come from the DNA, and the V and J calls and clone size come from that table. For this sample there are 1.4 million or so clones; about 98.5% appear just once. Approximately 0.4% of the sample comes from the top ten.

Trimming removed 7 bases from V and 5 bases from J, leaving 20 bases between the germline ends. Via the germline V gene, CDR1 is MDHEN and CDR2 SYDVKM. There are 16 amino acids in the CDR3, from cysteine to phenylalanine inclusive. The retained sequence is limited to the CDR3, 48 bases, with the frame set at the first base. In this chain, TRBV28 is recombined with TRBJ2-2; the best D guess is TRBD1, with 6 bases matching. The sequence was obtained from a man under 40 in good health. The sample consisted of naive CD4+ T cells sorted from blood. Per the publication, the cell subset or site label means: CD45RA+ positively selected. The CDR3 region: CASTSPQGLVTGELFF. The DNA reads as follows: TGTGCCAGCACTTCCCCTCAGGGGCTGGTTACCGGGGAGCTGTTTTTT.